A single sample gave rise to the 3 T cell receptor beta chains below, sequenced in a study of vaccination effects on CD4 cells after COVID-19. For these TCRs, the target antigens are not known. Sequencing was performed with immunoSEQ multiplex PCR; in TCRdb, only in-frame clones are kept and a portion is missing. This table holds 55,000 to 70,000 clones, roughly 81% found once. Antigen-specific CD4+ T cell clonotypes were called by their expansion after viral peptide-pool culture in ViraFEST. After more than 8 days in culture, the CD4+ T cells were isolated. Sample: CD4+ T cells from PBMCs cultured with HCoV-229E spike peptides, taken before COVID-19 vaccination. The receptor set was obtained from a human donor who received a COVID-19 vaccine.

This chain connects TRBV12-3 or TRBV12-4 to TRBJ1-5, with no clear D. The CDR3 sequence is 12 residues long. V was shortened by 3 bases and J by 5 bases, with 5 bases between the two germline ends. CDR3 nucleotides: TGTGCCAGCAGTTTTGGAGATCAGCCCCAGCATTTT. Its translation is CASSFGDQPQHF.

The rearrangement links TRBV10-1 to TRBJ2-1; possibly TRBD1 for D (6 bases). Germline CDR1 and CDR2: WNHNN and SYGVQD (reference sequence). V was shortened by 3 bases and J by 2 bases, with 23 bases between the two germline ends. This CDR3 is built from 19 residues. In DNA form, the CDR3 reads TGCGCCAGCAGTGATTATCGATACAGGGTCACTCAAACCTACAATGAGCAGTTCTTC. It yields the protein CASSDYRYRVTQTYNEQFF.

The CDR3 loop reads CASSDTSRTDTQYF. The DNA of the CDR3 is TGTGCCAGCAGTGATACTAGCAGGACAGATACGCAGTATTTT. The chain couples TRBV2 to TRBJ2-3, with D possibly being TRBD2 (6 bases). Germline V gives CDR1 SNHLY, CDR2 FYNNEI. CDR3 length: 14 amino acids. V was clipped by 3 bases and J by 3 bases, with 10 bases between them.